These 8 T cell receptor beta chains were sequenced from one sample in a study of blood T cells in healthy people across ages. A J-beta primer mix and a sample-barcoded 5' primer were used in a second PCR of about 7 to 12 cycles. A single record per CDR3 protein comes from TCRdb applying MiXCR to the 5' RACE reads. This table has some 550,000 distinct CDR3 sequences, around 50% appearing once. Material: blood. The receptor set was obtained from an elderly man in good health.

J is TRBJ2-1 and V is TRBV20-1; 8 positions match TRBD2. V dropped 1 base and J dropped 3; count of bases not matched to a gene: 11. This CDR3 contains 17 residues. Germline V gives CDR1 DFQATT, CDR2 SNEGSKA (reference sequence). In nucleotides, the CDR3 is TGCAGTGCTAGAGTTCAGACACCGGGACTAGGCTACAATGAGCAGTTCTTC. Its protein is CSARVQTPGLGYNEQFF.

V is TRBV15 and J is TRBJ2-1, with D possibly matching TRBD2 (5 bases). The CDR3 contains 13 residues. Germline V gene data show CDR1 as LNHNV and CDR2 as YYDKDF (reference sequence). Trimming shortened V by 3 bases and J by 4 bases, and 7 bases separated the two germline ends. The CDR3 coding sequence is TGTGCCACCAGCAGGCCGGGATACAATGAGCAGTTCTTC. It is translated as CATSRPGYNEQFF.

This clonotype was counted between two and nine times. V is TRBV5-1 and J is TRBJ2-7; tentatively, D is TRBD2 (6 bases). Looked up from germline, CDR1 is SGHRS and CDR2 is YFSETQ. Trimming shortened V by 4 bases and J by 4 bases, and 12 bases separated the two germline ends. The CDR3 sequence is 13 residues long. The CDR3 loop is CASSMGLIYEQYF. The CDR3 nucleotides are TGCGCCAGCAGCATGGGACTGATTTACGAGCAGTACTTC. Supplemented by reference TRBV5-1 and TRBJ2-7, the full variable domain reads KAGVTQTPRYLIKTRGQQVTLSCSPISGHRSVSWYQQTPGQGLQFLFEYFSETQRNKGNFPGRFSGRQFSNSRSEMNVSTLELGDSALYLCASSMGLIYEQYFGPGTRLTVT.

This clonotype has a single count. J is TRBJ2-4 and V is TRBV19; D not certain. The J call is doubtful: the DNA matches TRBJ2-7 better. CDR1 and CDR2 from the germline V gene are LNHDA and SQIVND (reference sequence). The CDR3 loop spans 12 amino acids. CDR3 protein: CASSIGDGEQYF. As DNA, the CDR3 is TGTGCCAGTAGTATAGGAGATGGCGAGCAGTACTTC.

The table lists this clonotype with a count of one. V gene TRBV20-1 combines with J gene TRBJ1-4; D not resolved. The ends were cut back, 2 bases at V and 5 bases at J, with 12 bases in the middle. The CDR3 has 14 amino acids. Germline CDR1 reads DFQATT; CDR2 reads SNEGSKA (reference sequence). CDR3 sequence: CSARIPPGNEKLFF. CDR3 sequence (DNA): TGCAGTGCTAGAATTCCACCGGGCAATGAAAAACTGTTTTTT.

In this sample, this clonotype turned up a few times. The rearrangement uses TRBV30 and TRBJ1-2; 9 bases agree with TRBD1. Germline V lookup: CDR1 GTSNPN, CDR2 SVGIG (reference sequence). The V segment lost 4 bases and the J segment 2 bases; nucleotides outside the gene matches: 8. The CDR3 is made up of 15 amino acids. CDR3 sequence (DNA): TGTGCCTGGACTGGGGTTGGGACAGGGAACTATGGCTACACCTTC. It translates to CAWTGVGTGNYGYTF.

The V gene is TRBV7-9, the J gene TRBJ2-3, with D possibly TRBD1 on 5 matching bases. Germline CDR1 SEHNR, CDR2 FQNEAQ (reference sequence). CDR3 length: 14 residues. V lost 6 bases to trimming and J lost 0 bases, with 10 bases between them. The CDR3 DNA reads as TGTGCCAGCAGAAAGGACACTAGCACAGATACGCAGTATTTT. Protein sequence: CASRKDTSTDTQYF. Based on the CDR3 plus reference TRBV7-9 and TRBJ2-3, the full variable domain is DTGVSQNPRHKITKRGQNVTFRCDPISEHNRLYWYRQTLGQGPEFLTYFQNEAQLEKSRLLSDRFSAERPKGSFSTLEIQRTEQGDSAMYLCASRKDTSTDTQYFGPGTRLTVL.

The sample holds a few counts of this clonotype. A read error may explain this, as a much larger clone is one base away. V is TRBV6-5 and J is TRBJ1-5; 7 bases are shared with TRBD1. This CDR3 contains 14 residues. The V gene's germline CDR1 is MNHEY and CDR2 SVGAGI. The CDR3: CANSLPGGNQPQHF. The DNA of the CDR3 is TGTGCCAACAGTTTGCCAGGGGGTAATCAGCCCCAGCATTTT.